This T cell receptor (beta chain) originates from a study of T-cell reconstitution after alpha-beta-depleted transplantation in children (dated by TCRdb to the mid-2010s). Some background on the complete study: The study quantitatively tracked T-cell immune reconstitution after TCRalphabeta/CD19-depleted allogeneic hematopoietic cell transplantation in children using TCR repertoire profiling. The study at large found these results: Hyperexpanded clone frequencies declined over subsequent months; after one year, T-cell counts and TCRbeta diversity were mostly attributed to newly produced T cells. In some patients, the high TCRbeta diversity seen at day 60 was put down to recipient T cells and intrathymic progenitors that had survived conditioning. About two months after transplant, the apparently early recovery of alphabetaT-cell counts reportedly depended on just several hundred clones that had expanded rapidly and came from non-depleted graft cells.

V was cut back by 0 bases and J by 5 bases, leaving a gap of 17 bases between them. The cysteine opens and the phenylalanine closes a CDR3 of 17 amino acids. Just CDR3 DNA is preserved here, 51 bases in frame from base 1. The CDR1 and CDR2 encoded by the germline V gene (reference sequence) are LNHNV and YYDKDF. The receptor library was made with PCR. Sequencing relied on an Illumina HiSeq 2500. To normalize quantification of the TCRbeta repertoire, the TCR libraries were built with molecular barcoding that relied on unique molecular identifiers. TCRdb reprocessing: public reads trimmed at Q25 with fastp, clones called with MiXCR, in-frame beta chains kept. All rows with the same CDR3 protein become a single entry with the most common DNA and genes. The sample table contains 73,000 or so distinct CDR3 sequences; only one count was recorded for roughly 5.2% of them. 15% to 20% of the sample belongs to the ten largest clones.

The table lists this clonotype with many counts. Its antigen target is currently unknown. Base qualities are not provided; no much larger clone lies one nucleotide away. The intended sense of this specimen's treatment or condition label: allogeneic hematopoietic cell transplantation with graft depleted of TCRalphabeta T cells and CD19 B cells. The transplant recipients were children given TCRalphabeta/CD19-depleted allogeneic hematopoietic cell grafts. The sample consisted of PBMCs, mostly from graft donor cells, taken 180 days after TCRalphabeta/CD19-depleted stem cell transplant. This clonotype was sampled from a boy in the first two years of life who had a stem cell transplant for acute myeloid leukemia, so the T cells may come from the graft donor. The chain links TRBV15 with TRBJ2-1; TRBD2 is possibly the D segment (5 matching bases). The encoded CDR3 is CATSREWGRLRHNEQFF. In nucleotides, the sequence is TGTGCCACCAGCAGAGAATGGGGTAGACTAAGGCACAATGAGCAGTTCTTC.